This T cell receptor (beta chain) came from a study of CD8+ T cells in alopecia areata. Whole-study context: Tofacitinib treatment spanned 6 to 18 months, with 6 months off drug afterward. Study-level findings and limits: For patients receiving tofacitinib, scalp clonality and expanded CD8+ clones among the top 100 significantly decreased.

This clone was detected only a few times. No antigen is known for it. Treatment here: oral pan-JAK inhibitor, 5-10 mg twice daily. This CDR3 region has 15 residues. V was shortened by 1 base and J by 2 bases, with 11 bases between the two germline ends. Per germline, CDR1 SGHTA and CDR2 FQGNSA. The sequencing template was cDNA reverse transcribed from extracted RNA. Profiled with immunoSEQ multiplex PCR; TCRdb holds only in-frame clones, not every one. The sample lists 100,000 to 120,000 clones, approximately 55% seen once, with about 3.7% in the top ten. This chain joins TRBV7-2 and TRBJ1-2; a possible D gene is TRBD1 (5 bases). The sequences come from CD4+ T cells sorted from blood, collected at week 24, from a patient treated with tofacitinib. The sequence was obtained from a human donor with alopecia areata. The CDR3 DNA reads TGTGCCAGCAGCTTAGATGCAGGGCCCAACTATGGCTACACCTTC. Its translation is CASSLDAGPNYGYTF. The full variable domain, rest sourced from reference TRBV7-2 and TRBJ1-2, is GAGVSQSPSNKVTEKGKDVELRCDPISGHTALYWYRQSLGQGLEFLIYFQGNSAPDKSGLPSDRFSAERTGGSVSTLTIQRTQQEDSAVYLCASSLDAGPNYGYTFGSGTRLTVV.